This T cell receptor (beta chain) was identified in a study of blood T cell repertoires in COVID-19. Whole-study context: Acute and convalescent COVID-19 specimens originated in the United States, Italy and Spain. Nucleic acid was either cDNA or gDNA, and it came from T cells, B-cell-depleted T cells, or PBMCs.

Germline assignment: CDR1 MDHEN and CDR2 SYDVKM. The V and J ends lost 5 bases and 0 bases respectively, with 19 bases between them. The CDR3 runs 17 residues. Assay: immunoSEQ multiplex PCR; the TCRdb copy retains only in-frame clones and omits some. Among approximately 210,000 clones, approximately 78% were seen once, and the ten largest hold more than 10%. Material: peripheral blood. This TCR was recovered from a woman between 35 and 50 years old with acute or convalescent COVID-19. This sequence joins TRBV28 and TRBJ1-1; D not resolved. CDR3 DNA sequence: TGTGCCAGCAGTCGACCCCCGGGATTCCCTATGAACACTGAAGCTTTCTTT. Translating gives CASSRPPGFPMNTEAFF.